The T cell receptor beta chain described here comes from a study of OX40 agonist ivuxolimab in advanced cancers. Background for the entire study: Ivuxolimab was an agonistic, fully human IgG2 monoclonal antibody directed against OX40 (CD134), a costimulatory receptor. Intravenous ivuxolimab was administered to patients every 2 weeks at six dose levels: 0.01, 0.1, 0.3, 1.5, 3 and 10 mg/kg. Of the roughly 50 dose-escalation patients, hepatocellular carcinoma was present in some 19, melanoma in approximately 15, renal cell carcinoma in 9 and head and neck cancer in 9. In the dose-escalation cohort, more than 75% of patients were male, and the mean age was roughly 60 years, with a range of roughly 20 to 80. Patients were allowed to have had prior anti-PD-1, anti-PD-L1 or anti-CTLA-4 therapy, and 30% to 50% of the dose-escalation patients had previously received checkpoint inhibitors. Partial responses occurred in three dose-escalation patients, of whom one had hepatocellular carcinoma and two had cutaneous melanoma. Peripheral TCRbeta sequencing was intended to test whether TCR sequence diversity was altered and clonal T-cell expansion was caused by ivuxolimab. The paper describes the monotherapy dose-escalation part (N ≈ 52 patients) of the phase I trial of ivuxolimab. Broader findings and caveats from the paper: After ivuxolimab, CD8+ T cells had more expanded clones than CD4+ T cells on average. Low levels of normalized T-cell clonal expansion were also seen in some nonresponding patients. At doses from 0.1 to 3.0 mg/kg, clonal expansion was seen in both CD4+ and CD8+ blood T cells between baseline and week 6. The antigen specificity of the clonally expanded peripheral T cells was not determined. In partial responders in the 0.1-3.0 mg/kg groups, normalized peripheral clonal expansion was found to be among the lowest, especially among CD8+ T cells.

With regard to this clone: The antigen it recognizes is unknown. The junction departs from the called germline gene at one end, perhaps through a read error.

To sequence the TCRbeta CDR3 region, genomic DNA was isolated from the sorted cells. The immunoSEQ Assay was used for sequencing of TCRbeta CDR3 regions. Drawn from immuneACCESS, this table holds only the in-frame rearrangements with V and J called that TCRdb kept. Clones are partly lost; checked studies trace under half to an unresolved V gene and leave the rest unexplained. The sample includes roughly 60,000 clones, with around 84% observed a single time. The ten largest clonotypes hold 4.5% to 5.5% of the sample. CDR1 and CDR2, per the germline V gene (reference sequence), are SSHAT and FNYEAQ. From the cysteine up to the phenylalanine, the CDR3 has a length of 13 residues. Here the CDR3 DNA is all that survives: 39 bases in frame from base 1. Patients with autoimmune disease history or receiving systemic immunosuppression were excluded from the trial. Peripheral blood for TCR sequencing was collected from all dose cohorts at baseline, on cycle 4 day 1, and on cycle 7 day 1. The samples were drawn from a first-in-human, open-label, multicenter phase I dose-escalation trial of ivuxolimab. Adults with locally advanced or metastatic melanoma, renal cell, hepatocellular, or head and neck squamous cell carcinoma were enrolled in the trial. Before TCR sequencing, CD4+ T cells and CD8+ T cells were sorted from peripheral blood as separate populations.

The specimen was CD4+ or CD8+ T cells sorted from blood, collected in a trial of the OX40 agonist ivuxolimab. This receptor was identified in an adult with an advanced solid tumor such as melanoma, head and neck, liver or kidney cancer. The chain couples TRBV7-7 to TRBJ2-5, with 7 junctional bases fitting TRBD2. The DNA sequence follows: TGTGCTAGCAGCCTCGGGGAGGGGGAGACCCAGTACTTC. Translated, this gives CASSLGEGETQYF.